The entry that follows covers one T cell receptor beta chain sequence. At least ten counts were recorded for this clonotype. Its target antigen remains unknown. Base qualities are missing; no much larger clone stands one base away. The CDR3, cysteine through phenylalanine, is 14 amino acids long. CDR3 DNA only is kept here, 42 bases in frame from base 1. For this chain, trimming is 4 bases at the V end and 3 bases at the J end, and the number of junction bases without a gene match is 3. The source of the sample is a study of spatial heterogeneity in lung cancer (dated 2019 in TCRdb). Regarding the study in general: Beta-chain transcripts were consistently detected in greater numbers than alpha-chain transcripts, which likely reflected higher beta-chain transcript abundance. In the raw uncorrected reads, each unique combination of TCR and UMI appeared on average more than ten times. The study quantitatively compared TCR alpha and beta repertoires across multiple tumor regions, matched nontumor lung and blood in non-small cell lung cancer. The study linked features of the TCR repertoire to counts of nonsynonymous mutations, which were determined by whole-exome sequencing of tumor tissue. Both alpha and beta chains were TCR-sequenced in samples taken at surgery, namely 220 tumor regions, 61 to 65 matched nontumor lung samples and approximately 51 PBMC samples.

The paper's findings and limits, for the study overall: Additional single-cell paired TCR alpha and beta sequencing was considered necessary to confirm, at a functional level, the hypothesis that regional TCRs recognize regional mutations. Ubiquitous expanded tumor TCRs showed up in blood more often at tumor resection than at routine follow-up.

The library was made by 5' RACE. The sequencer listed for this sample is NextSeq 500. In the TCR library protocol, a unique molecular identifier was attached to each TCR cDNA molecule so that PCR and sequencing errors could be corrected. On the authors' methods: TCR identification, UMI-based error correction and CDR3 extraction were performed with Decombinator tools. TCRs above a frequency of 2 per 1,000, corresponding to the top 1% of the tumor frequency distribution, were defined as expanded. Renyi diversity was computed with the R vegan package after each repertoire had been subsampled 100 times to 5,000 TCRs. CDR3 similarity networks were built from amino acid triplet string-kernel similarity, with CDR3s being connected when pairwise similarity was above 0.82. In TCRdb, the public reads were trimmed at Q25 with fastp and aligned with MiXCR, with productive beta chains retained. Each entry merges the rows of one CDR3 protein and shows their most common DNA and genes. TCRdb, rather than the study authors, made the V and J calls. The sample table lists approximately 38,000 distinct CDR3 sequences, less than 6% of them with a count of one. The ten largest account for roughly 12% of the sample.

Sample time point, as interpreted from the label and publication: sample taken at primary tumor resection. Without any cell sorting, TCR sequencing was performed on whole RNA extracted either from tumor and nontumor lung tissue or from cryopreserved PBMC samples. The donors were 60 to 80 patients from the lung TRACERx cohort who had early-stage, untreated non-small cell lung cancer. Only patients for whom sufficient RNA was available from at least two tumor regions were selected for TCR sequencing. The TCR sequence derives from a male donor with early-stage non-small cell lung cancer. The sample here was PBMCs, taken at surgery. Rearrangement joined TRBV12-3 or TRBV12-4 to TRBJ2-1, with TRBD2 matching 7 junction bases. The DNA sequence is TGTGCCAGCAGTTATGTAGCGGGCTACAATGAGCAGTTCTTC. It is translated as CASSYVAGYNEQFF.